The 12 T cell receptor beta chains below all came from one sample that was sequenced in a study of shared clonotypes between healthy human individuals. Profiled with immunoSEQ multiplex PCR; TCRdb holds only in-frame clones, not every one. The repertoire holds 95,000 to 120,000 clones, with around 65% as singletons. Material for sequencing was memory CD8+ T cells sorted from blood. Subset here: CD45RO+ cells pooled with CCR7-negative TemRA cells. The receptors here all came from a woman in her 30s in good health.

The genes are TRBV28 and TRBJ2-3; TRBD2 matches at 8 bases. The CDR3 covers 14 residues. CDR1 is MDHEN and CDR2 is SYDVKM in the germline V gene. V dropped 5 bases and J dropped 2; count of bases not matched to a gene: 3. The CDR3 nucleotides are TGTGCCAGCAGTCGGGGGGGCTTCACAGATACGCAGTATTTT. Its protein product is CASSRGGFTDTQYF.

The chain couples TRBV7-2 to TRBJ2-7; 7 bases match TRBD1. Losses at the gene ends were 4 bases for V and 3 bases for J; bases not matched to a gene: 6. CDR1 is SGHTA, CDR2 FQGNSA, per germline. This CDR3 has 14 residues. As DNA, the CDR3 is TGTGCCAGCAGCTACGACAGGGCGATCTACGAGCAGTACTTC. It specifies CASSYDRAIYEQYF. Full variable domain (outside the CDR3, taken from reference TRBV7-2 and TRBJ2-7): GAGVSQSPSNKVTEKGKDVELRCDPISGHTALYWYRQSLGQGLEFLIYFQGNSAPDKSGLPSDRFSAERTGGSVSTLTIQRTQQEDSAVYLCASSYDRAIYEQYFGPGTRLTVT.

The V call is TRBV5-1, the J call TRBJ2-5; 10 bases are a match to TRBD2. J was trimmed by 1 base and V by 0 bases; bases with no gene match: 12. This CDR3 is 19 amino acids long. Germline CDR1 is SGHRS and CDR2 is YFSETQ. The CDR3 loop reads CASSLAIAGGRGAQETQYF. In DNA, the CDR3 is TGCGCCAGCAGCTTGGCAATAGCGGGAGGCCGGGGGGCCCAAGAGACCCAGTACTTC.

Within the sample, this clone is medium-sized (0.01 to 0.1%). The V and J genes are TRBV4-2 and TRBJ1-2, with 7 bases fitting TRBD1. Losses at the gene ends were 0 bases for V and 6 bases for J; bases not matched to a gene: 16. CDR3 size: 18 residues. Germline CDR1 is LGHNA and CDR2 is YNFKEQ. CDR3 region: CASSQELPEPRDRNGYTF. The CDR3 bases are TGTGCCAGCAGCCAAGAATTGCCTGAGCCCCGGGACAGAAATGGCTACACCTTC.

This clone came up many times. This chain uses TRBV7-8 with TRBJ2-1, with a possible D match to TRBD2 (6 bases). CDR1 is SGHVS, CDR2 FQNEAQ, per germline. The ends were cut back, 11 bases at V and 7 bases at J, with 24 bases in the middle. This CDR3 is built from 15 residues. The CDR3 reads CASRLTAGKWNEQFF. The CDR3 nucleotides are TGTGCCTCTCGATTGACTGCGGGAAAGTGGAATGAGCAGTTCTTC.

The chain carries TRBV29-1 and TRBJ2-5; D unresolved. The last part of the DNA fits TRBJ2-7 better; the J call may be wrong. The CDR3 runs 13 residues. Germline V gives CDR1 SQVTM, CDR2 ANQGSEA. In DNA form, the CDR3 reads TGCAGCGTTGCCGGCCCCGTCAACGACGAGCAGTACTTC. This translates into CSVAGPVNDEQYF.

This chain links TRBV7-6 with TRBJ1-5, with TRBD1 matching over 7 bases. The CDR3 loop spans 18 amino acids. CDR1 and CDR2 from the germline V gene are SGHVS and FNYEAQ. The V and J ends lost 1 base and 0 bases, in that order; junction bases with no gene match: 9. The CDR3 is CASSLEPGQKYSNQPQHF. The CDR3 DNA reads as TGTGCCAGCAGCTTAGAACCGGGACAGAAATATAGCAATCAGCCCCAGCATTTT.

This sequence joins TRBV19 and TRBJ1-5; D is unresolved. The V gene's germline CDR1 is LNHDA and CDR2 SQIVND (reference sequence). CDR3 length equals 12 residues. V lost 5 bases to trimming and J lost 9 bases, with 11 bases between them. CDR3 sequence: CASSGEGWPQHF. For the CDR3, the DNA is TGTGCCAGTAGTGGGGAAGGGTGGCCCCAGCATTTT.

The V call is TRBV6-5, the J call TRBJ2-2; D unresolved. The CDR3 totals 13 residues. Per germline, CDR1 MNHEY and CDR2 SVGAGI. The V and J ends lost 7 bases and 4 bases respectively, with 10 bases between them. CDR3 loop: CASTSPGTGELFF. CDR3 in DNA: TGTGCCAGCACCTCGCCGGGCACCGGGGAGCTGTTTTTT.

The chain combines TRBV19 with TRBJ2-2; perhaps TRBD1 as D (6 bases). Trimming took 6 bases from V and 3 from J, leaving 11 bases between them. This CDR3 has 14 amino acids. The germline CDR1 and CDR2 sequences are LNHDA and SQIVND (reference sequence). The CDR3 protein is CASRKNRDTGELFF. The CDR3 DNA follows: TGTGCCAGTAGGAAGAACAGGGACACCGGGGAGCTGTTTTTT.

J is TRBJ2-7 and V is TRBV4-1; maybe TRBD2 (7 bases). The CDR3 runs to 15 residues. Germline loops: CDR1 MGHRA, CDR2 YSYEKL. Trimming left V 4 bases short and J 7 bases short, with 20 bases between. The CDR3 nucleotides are TGCGCCAGCAGCCGTCAAGGGGGGGCGGCGGATGAGCAGTACTTC. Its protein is CASSRQGGAADEQYF.

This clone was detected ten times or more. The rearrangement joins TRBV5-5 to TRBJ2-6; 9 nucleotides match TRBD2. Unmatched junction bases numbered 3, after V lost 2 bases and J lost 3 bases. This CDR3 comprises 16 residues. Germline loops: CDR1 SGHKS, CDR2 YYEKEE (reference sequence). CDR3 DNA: TGTGCCAGCAGCTTAGCGGGAGGTATTGGGGCCAACGTCCTGACTTTC. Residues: CASSLAGGIGANVLTF.